The TCR beta chain under discussion was sequenced for a study of T-cell reconstitution after alpha-beta-depleted transplantation in children. General observations from the study: Surviving recipient T cells and intrathymic progenitors accounted for some patients' high TCRbeta diversity at day 60.

A TCRbeta library incorporating unique molecular identifiers was prepared. TCRdb recomputed calls from the PCR reads with MiXCR, one row per CDR3 protein. Here the sample spans roughly 340,000 distinct CDR3 sequences, under 20% being singletons. The table lists this clonotype with many counts. Antigen specificity is unknown. Germline CDR1 and CDR2: MNHEY and SVGEGT. The ends lost 0 bases at V and 3 bases at J; junction bases unmatched: 4. The CDR3 totals 16 residues. The specimen comprised PBMCs, mostly from graft donor cells, sampled 360 days after TCRalphabeta/CD19-depleted stem cell transplant. The receptor was isolated from a male patient aged 2-15 years who had a stem cell transplant for acute lymphoblastic leukemia, so the T cells may come from the graft donor. This chain connects TRBV6-2 or TRBV6-3 to TRBJ2-3, with 9 bases that match TRBD1. The CDR3 region has the DNA TGTGCCAGCAGTTACTCTCCGGGACAGGGAACAGATACGCAGTATTTT. Protein product: CASSYSPGQGTDTQYF.